This T cell receptor beta chain derives from a study of blood T cell repertoires in COVID-19. Study as a whole: Whether acute or convalescent, the COVID-19 samples came from the United States, Italy and Spain. PBMCs, B-cell-depleted T cells, or T cells provided the cDNA or gDNA that made up the material.

Authors' analysis steps: Amplification of reference gene primers provided the estimated nucleated cell counts. Profiling relied on immunoSEQ multiplex PCR, and the TCRdb table lists in-frame clones only, not all of them. V, J and clone size are those of that table, while D and trimming were read from the DNA. The table lists some 250,000 clones, roughly 77% of them singletons, with approximately 3.2% in the top ten. This CDR3 has 13 amino acids. V lost 3 bases and J 5 bases, leaving 10 bases between the germline ends. Germline CDR1 and CDR2: MNHEY and SVGAGI. This TCR was sampled from a woman older than 75 with acute or convalescent COVID-19. Input material: peripheral blood. V and J are TRBV6-5 and TRBJ1-1, with D uncertain. The CDR3 nucleotides read TGTGCCAGCAGTTATATCGGGAAGACTGAAGCTTTCTTT. Translated: CASSYIGKTEAFF.